The source of this T cell receptor (beta chain) is a study of shared clonotypes between healthy human individuals. Generated by immunoSEQ multiplex PCR, the TCRdb table keeps only in-frame clones and is missing some. This sample has around 550,000 clones; 90% to 96% occur once, and the top ten carry under 0.06%. This clonotype originated in a woman in her 30s in good health. The specimen was naive CD4+ T cells sorted from blood. As to subset: CD45RA+ positively selected.

This CDR3 is CASSYGRGFSYEQYF. The CDR3 DNA reads as TGTGCCAGCAGCTACGGGAGGGGCTTTTCCTACGAGCAGTACTTC. This chain joins TRBV11-3 and TRBJ2-7; 8 nucleotides align to TRBD2. V dropped 4 bases and J dropped 1; count of bases not matched to a gene: 6. The CDR3 runs 15 residues. CDR1 SGHNT and CDR2 YENEEA come from the germline V gene.